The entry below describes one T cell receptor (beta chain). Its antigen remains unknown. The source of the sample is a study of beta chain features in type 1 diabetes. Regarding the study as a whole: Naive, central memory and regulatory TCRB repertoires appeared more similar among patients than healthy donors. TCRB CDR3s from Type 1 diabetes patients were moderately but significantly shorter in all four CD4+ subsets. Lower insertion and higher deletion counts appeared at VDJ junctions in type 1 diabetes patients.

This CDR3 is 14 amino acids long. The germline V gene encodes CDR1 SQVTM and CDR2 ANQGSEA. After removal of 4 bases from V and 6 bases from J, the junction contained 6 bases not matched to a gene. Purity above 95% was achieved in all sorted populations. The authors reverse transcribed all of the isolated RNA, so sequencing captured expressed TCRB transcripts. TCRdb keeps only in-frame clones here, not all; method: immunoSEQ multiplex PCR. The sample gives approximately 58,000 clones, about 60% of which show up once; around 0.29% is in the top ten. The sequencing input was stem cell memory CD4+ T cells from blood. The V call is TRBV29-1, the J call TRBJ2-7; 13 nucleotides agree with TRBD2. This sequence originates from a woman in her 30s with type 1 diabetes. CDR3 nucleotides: TGCAGCGTTGTACGGACTAGCGGGAGTCCCGAGCAGTACTTC. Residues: CSVVRTSGSPEQYF.